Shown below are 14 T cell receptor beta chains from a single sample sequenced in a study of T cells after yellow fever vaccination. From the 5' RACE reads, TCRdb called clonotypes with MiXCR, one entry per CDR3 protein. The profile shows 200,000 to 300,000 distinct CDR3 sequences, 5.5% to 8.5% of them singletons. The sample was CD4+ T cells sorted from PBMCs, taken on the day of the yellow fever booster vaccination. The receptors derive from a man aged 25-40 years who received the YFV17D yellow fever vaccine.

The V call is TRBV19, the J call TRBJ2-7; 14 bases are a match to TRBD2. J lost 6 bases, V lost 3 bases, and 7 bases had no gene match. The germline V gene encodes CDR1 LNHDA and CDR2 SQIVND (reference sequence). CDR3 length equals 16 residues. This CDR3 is CASSITGTSGRSEQYF. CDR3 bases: TGTGCCAGTAGTATTACCGGGACTAGCGGGAGAAGCGAGCAGTACTTC. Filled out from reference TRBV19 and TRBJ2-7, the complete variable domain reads DGGITQSPKYLFRKEGQNVTLSCEQNLNHDAMYWYRQDPGQGLRLIYYSQIVNDFQKGDIAEGYSVSREKKESFPLTVTSAQKNPTAFYLCASSITGTSGRSEQYFGPGTRLTVT.

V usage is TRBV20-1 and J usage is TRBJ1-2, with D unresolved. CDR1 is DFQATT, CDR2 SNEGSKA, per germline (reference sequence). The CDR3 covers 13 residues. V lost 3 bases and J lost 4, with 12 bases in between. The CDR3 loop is CSARDIQFYGYTF. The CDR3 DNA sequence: TGCAGTGCTAGGGATATACAGTTCTATGGCTACACCTTC.

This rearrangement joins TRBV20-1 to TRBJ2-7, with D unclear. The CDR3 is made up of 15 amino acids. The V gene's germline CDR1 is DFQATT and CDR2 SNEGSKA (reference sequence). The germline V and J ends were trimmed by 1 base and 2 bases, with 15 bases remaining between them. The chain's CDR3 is CSARGILGSTYEQYF. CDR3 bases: TGCAGTGCTAGAGGAATCCTGGGGTCAACCTACGAGCAGTACTTC.

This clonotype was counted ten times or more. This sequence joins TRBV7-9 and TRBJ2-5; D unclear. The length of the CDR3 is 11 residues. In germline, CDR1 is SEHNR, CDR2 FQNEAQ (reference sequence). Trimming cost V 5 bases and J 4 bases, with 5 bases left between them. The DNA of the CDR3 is TGTGCCAGCAGCAAAGCAGAGACCCAGTACTTC. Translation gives CASSKAETQYF.

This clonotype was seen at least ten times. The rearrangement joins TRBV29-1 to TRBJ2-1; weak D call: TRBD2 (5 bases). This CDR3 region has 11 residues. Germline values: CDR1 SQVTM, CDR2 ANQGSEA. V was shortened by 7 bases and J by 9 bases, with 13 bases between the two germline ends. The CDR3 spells CSAGGGFEQFF. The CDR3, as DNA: TGCAGCGCTGGCGGCGGGTTTGAGCAGTTCTTC.

The CDR3 protein is CASSQGLPNNEQFF. The DNA of the CDR3 is TGTGCCAGCAGCCAAGGCCTCCCAAACAATGAGCAGTTCTTC. V gene TRBV14 combines with J gene TRBJ2-1, with D unresolved. Germline CDR1 SGHDN, CDR2 FVKESK. Between the trimmed V and J ends, which lost 1 base and 5 bases, there was a span of 9 bases. The CDR3 runs to 14 residues.

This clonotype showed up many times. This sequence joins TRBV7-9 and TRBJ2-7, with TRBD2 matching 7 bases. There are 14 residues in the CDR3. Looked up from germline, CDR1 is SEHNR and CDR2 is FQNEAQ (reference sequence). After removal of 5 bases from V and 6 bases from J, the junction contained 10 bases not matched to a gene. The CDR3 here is CASSPRAGVTEQYF. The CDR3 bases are TGTGCCAGCAGCCCTCGGGCGGGAGTTACCGAGCAGTACTTC.

DNA of the CDR3: TGCAGTGCTTGGACAGGGACGGGCTACACCTTC. It translates to CSAWTGTGYTF. The chain carries TRBV20-1 and TRBJ1-2; TRBD1 matches at 8 bases. The V gene's germline CDR1 is DFQATT and CDR2 SNEGSKA (reference sequence). The CDR3 loop spans 11 amino acids. The V and J ends lost 5 bases and 8 bases, in that order; junction bases with no gene match: 4.

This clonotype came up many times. CDR3: CASSLAGLAYEQYF. The CDR3 DNA reads TGCGCCAGCAGCTTGGCCGGACTAGCCTACGAGCAGTACTTC. The genes are TRBV5-1 and TRBJ2-7; 7 bases line up with TRBD2. V lost 0 bases to trimming and J lost 2 bases; unmatched junction nucleotides: 2. This CDR3 is 14 amino acids long. Germline V gene data show CDR1 as SGHRS and CDR2 as YFSETQ.

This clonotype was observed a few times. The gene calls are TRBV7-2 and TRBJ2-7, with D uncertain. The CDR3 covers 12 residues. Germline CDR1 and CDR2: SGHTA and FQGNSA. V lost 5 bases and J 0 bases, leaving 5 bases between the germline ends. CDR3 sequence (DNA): TGTGCCAGCAGCGTCCACTCCTACGAGCAGTACTTC. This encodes CASSVHSYEQYF.

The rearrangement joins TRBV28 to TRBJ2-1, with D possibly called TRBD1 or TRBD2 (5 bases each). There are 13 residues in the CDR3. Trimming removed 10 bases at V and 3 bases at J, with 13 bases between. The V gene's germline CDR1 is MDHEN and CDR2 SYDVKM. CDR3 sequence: CATFNGGYNEQFF. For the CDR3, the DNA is TGTGCCACCTTCAATGGGGGCTACAATGAGCAGTTCTTC.

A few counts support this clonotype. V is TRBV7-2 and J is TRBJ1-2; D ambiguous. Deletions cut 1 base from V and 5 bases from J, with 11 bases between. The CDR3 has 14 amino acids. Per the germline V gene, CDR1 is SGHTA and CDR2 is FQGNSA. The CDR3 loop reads CASSLVAGDYGYTF. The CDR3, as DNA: TGTGCCAGCAGCTTAGTTGCGGGAGATTATGGCTACACCTTC. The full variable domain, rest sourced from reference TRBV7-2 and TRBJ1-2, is GAGVSQSPSNKVTEKGKDVELRCDPISGHTALYWYRQSLGQGLEFLIYFQGNSAPDKSGLPSDRFSAERTGGSVSTLTIQRTQQEDSAVYLCASSLVAGDYGYTFGSGTRLTVV.

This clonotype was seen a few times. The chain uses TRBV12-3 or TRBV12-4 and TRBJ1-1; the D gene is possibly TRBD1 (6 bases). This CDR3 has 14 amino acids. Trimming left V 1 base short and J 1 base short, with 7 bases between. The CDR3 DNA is TGTGCCAGCAGTTTAGGGGGACAGAACACTGAAGCTTTCTTT. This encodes CASSLGGQNTEAFF.

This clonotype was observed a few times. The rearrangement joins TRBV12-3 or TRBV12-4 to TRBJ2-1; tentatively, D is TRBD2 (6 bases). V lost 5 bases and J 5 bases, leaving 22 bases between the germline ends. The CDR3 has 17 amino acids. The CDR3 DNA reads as TGTGCCAGCAGTCTCAGGAGGGGCAGGGCAGCCCACAATGAGCAGTTCTTC. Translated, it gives CASSLRRGRAAHNEQFF.